This passage covers 9 T cell receptor beta chains from one sample sequenced in a study of blood T cells in healthy people across ages. With a J-beta primer mix and a sample-barcoded 5' primer, a second PCR ran roughly 7 to 11 cycles. TCRdb used MiXCR to reprocess the 5' RACE reads, holding one entry per CDR3 protein. Among over 550,000 distinct CDR3 sequences, 25% to 30% were seen once, and the ten largest hold 15% to 18%. Sequenced input: blood. These receptors originate from a woman aged 80 or older in good health.

CDR3 residues: CASSSTGGSRPQHF. The DNA for the CDR3 is TGTGCCAGCAGCTCTACAGGGGGATCGAGGCCCCAGCATTTT. The chain has TRBV7-9 and TRBJ1-5; the match to TRBD1 covers 8 bases. Germline CDR1 SEHNR, CDR2 FQNEAQ (reference sequence). The ends lost 4 bases at V and 9 bases at J; junction bases unmatched: 8. The CDR3 loop spans 14 amino acids. The whole variable domain, filled in from reference TRBV7-9 and TRBJ1-5, reads DTGVSQNPRHKITKRGQNVTFRCDPISEHNRLYWYRQTLGQGPEFLTYFQNEAQLEKSRLLSDRFSAERPKGSFSTLEIQRTEQGDSAMYLCASSSTGGSRPQHFGDGTRLSIL.

This clonotype has only one observation. Because it lacks the conserved phenylalanine or tryptophan at the end, this CDR3 is likely a read error. The chain joins TRBV12-3 or TRBV12-4 to TRBJ2-3; D may match TRBD1 or TRBD2 (6 bases each). The V gene lost 2 bases and the J gene lost 0 bases, with 12 bases spanning the gap. The CDR3 is made up of 16 amino acids. In nucleotides, the CDR3 is TGTGCCAGCAGTTTAAGGGGGGCCGCTAGCACAGATACGCAGTATTCT. It is translated as CASSLRGAASTDTQYS.

Note on this clonotype: A much bigger clone sits one base away, suggesting this may be a read error. The rearrangement uses TRBV20-1 and TRBJ2-5; TRBD2 matches 11 bases. Trimming cost V 7 bases and J 11 bases; bases outside gene matches: 15. CDR3 size: 14 residues. Germline loops: CDR1 DFQATT, CDR2 SNEGSKA (reference sequence). The CDR3 region has the DNA TGCAGTGGCGACCCGACTAGCGGGGCGGATGAGCAGTACTTC. Translation: CSGDPTSGADEQYF.

This clonotype has ten or more counts. The chain couples TRBV20-1 to TRBJ2-7; maybe TRBD2 (5 bases). Germline-derived CDR1 and CDR2 are DFQATT and SNEGSKA (reference sequence). This CDR3 spans 15 amino acids. Trimming cost V 5 bases and J 0 bases, with 17 bases left between them. CDR3 nucleotides: TGCAGTGCTGACCCTGTTGAGGGTTCCTCCTACGAGCAGTACTTC. As protein: CSADPVEGSSYEQYF.

This sequence joins TRBV3-1 and TRBJ2-3; weak D call: TRBD2 (7 bases). V was trimmed by 4 bases and J by 4 bases, leaving 21 bases between them. The germline CDR1 and CDR2 sequences are LGHDT and YNNKEL (reference sequence). This CDR3 has 17 amino acids. Here the CDR3 DNA reads TGTGCCAGCAGCCCTACCACTGCGGGGGCCAACGCAGATACGCAGTATTTT. This encodes CASSPTTAGANADTQYF.

This chain joins TRBV3-1 and TRBJ1-2, with 12 bases lining up with TRBD1. V gave up 0 bases and J gave up 5 bases; unmatched junction bases: 7. This CDR3 comprises 17 residues. Germline loops: CDR1 LGHDT, CDR2 YNNKEL (reference sequence). The CDR3 region is CASSQDRGGQGAYGYTF. The CDR3 DNA reads TGTGCCAGCAGCCAAGATAGAGGGGGACAGGGGGCGTATGGCTACACCTTC.

The V call is TRBV28, the J call TRBJ2-1; D gene unclear. The J call is uncertain, as TRBJ2-7 better fits the DNA end. Germline assignment: CDR1 MDHEN and CDR2 SYDVKM. This CDR3 has 11 amino acids. The CDR3 sequence is CASRGYNEQYF. CDR3 sequence (DNA): TGTGCCAGCAGAGGGTACAATGAGCAGTACTTC.

On this clonotype: A read error may be the cause here, since a much bigger clone is one base away. This sequence joins TRBV20-1 and TRBJ2-6; TRBD1 might be the D (6 bases). The CDR3 is made up of 15 amino acids. Germline-derived CDR1 and CDR2 are DFQATT and SNEGSKA (reference sequence). As DNA, the CDR3 is TGCAGTGCTAGAACTACAGGGTCTGGGGCCAACGTCCGGACTTTC. This sequence encodes CSARTTGSGANVRTF.

As concerns this clonotype: Being one base from a much bigger clone, this may be a read error. The chain couples TRBV4-1 to TRBJ2-1; D call uncertain. Germline-derived CDR1 and CDR2 are MGHRA and YSYEKL. The CDR3 covers 16 residues. CDR3 region: CASSQDQGGPYNEQLF. The CDR3 bases are TGCGCCAGCAGCCAAGATCAAGGCGGACCTTACAATGAGCAGTTATTC.